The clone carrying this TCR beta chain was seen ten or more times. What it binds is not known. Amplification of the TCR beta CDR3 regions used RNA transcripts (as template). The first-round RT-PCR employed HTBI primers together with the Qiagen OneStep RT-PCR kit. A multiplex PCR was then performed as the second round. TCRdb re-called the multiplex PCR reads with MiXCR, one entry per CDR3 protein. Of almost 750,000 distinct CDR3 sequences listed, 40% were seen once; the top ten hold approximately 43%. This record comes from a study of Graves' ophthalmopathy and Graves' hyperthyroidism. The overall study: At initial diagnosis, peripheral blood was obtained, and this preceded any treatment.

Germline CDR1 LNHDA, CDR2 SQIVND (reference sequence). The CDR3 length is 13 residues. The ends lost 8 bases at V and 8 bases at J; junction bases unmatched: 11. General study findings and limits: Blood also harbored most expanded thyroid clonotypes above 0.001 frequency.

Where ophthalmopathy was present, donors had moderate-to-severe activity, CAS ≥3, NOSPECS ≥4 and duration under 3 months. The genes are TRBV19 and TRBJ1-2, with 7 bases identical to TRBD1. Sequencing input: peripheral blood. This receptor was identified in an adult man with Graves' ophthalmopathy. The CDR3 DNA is TGTGCCAGTTGGGACAGACAAATGGGAGGCTACACCTTC. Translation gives CASWDRQMGGYTF.